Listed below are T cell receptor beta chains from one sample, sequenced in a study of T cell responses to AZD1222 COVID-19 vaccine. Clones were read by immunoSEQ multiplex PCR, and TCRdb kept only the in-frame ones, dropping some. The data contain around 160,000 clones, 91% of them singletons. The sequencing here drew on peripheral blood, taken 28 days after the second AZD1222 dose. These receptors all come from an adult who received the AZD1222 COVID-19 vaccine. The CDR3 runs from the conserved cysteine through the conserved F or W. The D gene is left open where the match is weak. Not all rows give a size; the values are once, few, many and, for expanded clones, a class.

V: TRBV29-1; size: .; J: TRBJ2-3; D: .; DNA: TGCAGCGTTGAGCGACCCGCCGGGACTAGCACAGATACGCAGTATTTT; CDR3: CSVERPAGTSTDTQYF
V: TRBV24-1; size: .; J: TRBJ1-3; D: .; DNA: TGTGCCACCAGTGATTTTGGTCTCTCTGGAAACACCATATATTTT; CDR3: CATSDFGLSGNTIYF
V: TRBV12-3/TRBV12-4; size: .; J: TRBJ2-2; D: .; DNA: TGTGCCAGCAGTCAGTACACCGGGGAGCTGTTTTTT; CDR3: CASSQYTGELFF
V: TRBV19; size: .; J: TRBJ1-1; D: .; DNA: TGTGCCAGTAGTATAAGCGTCAGCCAAGCTTTCTTT; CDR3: CASSISVSQAFF
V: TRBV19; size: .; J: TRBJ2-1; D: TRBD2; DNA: TGTGCCAGTAGTATGCGGGGACTAGCGGGAGCTGGTGAGCAGTTCTTC; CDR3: CASSMRGLAGAGEQFF
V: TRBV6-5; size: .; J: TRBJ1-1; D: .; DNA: TGTGCCAGCAGTTACTCTAACCAGGGGAACACTGAAGCTTTCTTT; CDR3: CASSYSNQGNTEAFF
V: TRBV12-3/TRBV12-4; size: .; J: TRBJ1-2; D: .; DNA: TGTGCCAGCAGCGAAGACAGGCTCCCGGATAGGTTC; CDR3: CASSEDRLPDRF
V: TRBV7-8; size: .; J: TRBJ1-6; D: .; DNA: TGTGCCAGCAGCTTACTAACGAGCGGGACCTCCTATAATTCACCCCTCCACTTT; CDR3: CASSLLTSGTSYNSPLHF
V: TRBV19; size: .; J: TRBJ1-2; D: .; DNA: TGTGCCAGTAGTCCCGTCCGGGCAGGGGATACCTTC; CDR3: CASSPVRAGDTF
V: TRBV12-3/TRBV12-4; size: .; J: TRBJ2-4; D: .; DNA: TGTGCCAGCAGACAAGGTTACATTCAGTACTTC; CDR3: CASRQGYIQYF
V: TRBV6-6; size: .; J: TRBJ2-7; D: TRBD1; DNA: TGTGCCAGCAGTCCCTGGACAGGCCTTCCCTACGAGCAGTACTTC; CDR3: CASSPWTGLPYEQYF
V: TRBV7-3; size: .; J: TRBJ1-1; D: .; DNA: TGTGCCAGCAGCTCAGATGGGAGGACTGAAGCTTTCTTT; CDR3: CASSSDGRTEAFF
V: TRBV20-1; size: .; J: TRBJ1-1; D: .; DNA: TGCAGTGCGGAACAAACAGGGATAACTTTCTTT; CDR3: CSAEQTGITFF
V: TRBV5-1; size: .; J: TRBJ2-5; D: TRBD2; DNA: TGCGCCAGCAGCTTGGTAGCTACTAGCGTTGAGACCCAGTACTTC; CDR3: CASSLVATSVETQYF
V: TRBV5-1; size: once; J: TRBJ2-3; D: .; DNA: TGCGCCAGCAGCTTGGAACTAGGAGATACGCAGTATTTT; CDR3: CASSLELGDTQYF
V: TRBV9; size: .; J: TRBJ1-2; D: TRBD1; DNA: TGTGCCAGCAGCTCCCGGACAGGCCAAAGTGGTCGGCGGTACTATGGCTACACCTTC; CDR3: CASSSRTGQSGRRYYGYTF
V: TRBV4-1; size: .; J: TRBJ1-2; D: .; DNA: TGCGCCAGCCGCGACTTGGACATCCTTCCAAACTATGGCTACACCTTC; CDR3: CASRDLDILPNYGYTF
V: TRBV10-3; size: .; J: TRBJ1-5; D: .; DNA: TGTGCCATCAGTGGCTCAGTCAATCAGCCCCAGCATTTT; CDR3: CAISGSVNQPQHF
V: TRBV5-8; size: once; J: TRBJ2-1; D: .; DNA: TGTGCCAGCAGCCGCTCCACCCAGTTGCTCTACAATGAGCAGTTCTTC; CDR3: CASSRSTQLLYNEQFF
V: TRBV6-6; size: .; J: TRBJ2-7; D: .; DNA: TGTGCCAGCAGTTACGGCGGGGCTTTCTACGAGCAGTACTTC; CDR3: CASSYGGAFYEQYF
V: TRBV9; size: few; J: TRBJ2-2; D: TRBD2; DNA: TGTGCCAGCAGCATCGGGACTAGCGGGGGGGCCGGGGAGCTGTTTTTT; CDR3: CASSIGTSGGAGELFF
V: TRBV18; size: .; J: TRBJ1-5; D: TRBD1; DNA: TGTGCCAGCTCACCATATGGGACAGGGGTCAGCAATCAGCCCCAGCATTTT; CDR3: CASSPYGTGVSNQPQHF
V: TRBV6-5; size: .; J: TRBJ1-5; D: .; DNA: TGTGCCAGCAGTTACAGACAGAATCAGCCCCAGCATTTT; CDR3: CASSYRQNQPQHF
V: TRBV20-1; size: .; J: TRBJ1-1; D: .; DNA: TGCAGTGCTAACGTGGCAGTTGAAGCTTTCTTT; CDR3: CSANVAVEAFF
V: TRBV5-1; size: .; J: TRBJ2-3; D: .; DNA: TGCGCCAGCAGCGGTGGGGCGCTCGCAGATACGCAGTATTTT; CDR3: CASSGGALADTQYF
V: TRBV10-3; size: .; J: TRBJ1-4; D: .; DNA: TGTGCCATCAGTGAGTTGGGGGCGGGGACCCAACCTCTGCGAAATGAAAAACTGTTTTTT; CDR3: CAISELGAGTQPLRNEKLFF
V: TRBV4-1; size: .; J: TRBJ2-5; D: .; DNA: TGCGCCAGCAGCCAAGTCCGCCTCGGGGAAAGTCATTTAGCGGACGAAGAGACCCAGTACTTC; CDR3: CASSQVRLGESHLADEETQYF
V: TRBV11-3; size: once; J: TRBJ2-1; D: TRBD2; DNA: TGTGCCAGCAGCTTTACTCGGACGGGAGGACGAGGGGATGAGCAGTTCTTC; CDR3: CASSFTRTGGRGDEQFF
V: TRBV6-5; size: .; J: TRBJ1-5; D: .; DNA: TGTGCCAGCAGTTACGAGGTCGGTCAGCCCCAGCATTTT; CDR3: CASSYEVGQPQHF
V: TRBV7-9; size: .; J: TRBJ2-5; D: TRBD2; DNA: TGTGCCAGCAGCTTAGTAGCCCCCCGGGGGGTCGAGACCCAGTACTTC; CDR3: CASSLVAPRGVETQYF
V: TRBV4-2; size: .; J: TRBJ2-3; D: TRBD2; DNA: TGTGCCAGCAGCCAAGTCCACACCGGGACTAGAGAGGATACGCAGTATTTT; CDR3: CASSQVHTGTREDTQYF
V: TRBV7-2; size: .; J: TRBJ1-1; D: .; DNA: TGTGCCAGCAGTTGGAACAGGGCCTTGGGGACTGAAGCTTTCTTT; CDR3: CASSWNRALGTEAFF
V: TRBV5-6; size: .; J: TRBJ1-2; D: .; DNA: TGTGCCAGCAGCTTGGAACAAGTCTATGGCTACACCTTC; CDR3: CASSLEQVYGYTF
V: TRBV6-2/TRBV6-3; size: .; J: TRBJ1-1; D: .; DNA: TGTGCCAGCAGTTACTCGACTGGCAGGGGTTGGACTGAAGCTTTCTTT; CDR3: CASSYSTGRGWTEAFF
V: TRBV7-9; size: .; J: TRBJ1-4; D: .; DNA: TGTGCCAGCAGCTTGGGGAATGAAAAACTGTTTTTT; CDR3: CASSLGNEKLFF
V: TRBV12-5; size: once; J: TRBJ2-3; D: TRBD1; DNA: TGTGCTAGTGCCCGGACAGGGGGCACAGATACGCAGTATTTT; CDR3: CASARTGGTDTQYF
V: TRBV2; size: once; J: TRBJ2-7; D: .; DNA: TGTGCCAGCAGCCAGATCATCGGGGACTACGAGCAGTACTTC; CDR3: CASSQIIGDYEQYF
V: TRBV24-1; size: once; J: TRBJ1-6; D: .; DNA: TGTGCCACCAGTGATGCCCGGCCCAACGCACCCCTCCACTTT; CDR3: CATSDARPNAPLHF
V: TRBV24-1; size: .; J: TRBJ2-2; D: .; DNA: TGTGCCACCAGTGCTGGGGTGACCGGGGAGCTGTTTTTT; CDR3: CATSAGVTGELFF
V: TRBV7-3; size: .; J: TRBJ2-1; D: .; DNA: TGTGCCAGCAGCTTAACATCGGAGCGATATGAGCAGTTCTTC; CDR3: CASSLTSERYEQFF
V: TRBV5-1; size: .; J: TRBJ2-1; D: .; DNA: TGCGCCAGCAGCTTGGGAGGGGCTTCCTACAATGAGCAGTTCTTC; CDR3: CASSLGGASYNEQFF
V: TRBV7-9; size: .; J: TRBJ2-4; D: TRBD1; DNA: TGTGCCAGCAGCTTAGCTTCTGGACAGGGAATTGGGGCAAACATTCAGTACTTC; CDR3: CASSLASGQGIGANIQYF
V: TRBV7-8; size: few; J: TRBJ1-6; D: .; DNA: TGTGCCAGCAGCTCCCACGGCCCGGCAGGAACGGTGAATTCACCCCTCCACTTT; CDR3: CASSSHGPAGTVNSPLHF
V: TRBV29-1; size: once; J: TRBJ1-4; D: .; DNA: TGCAGCGTTGACGAGTTCGGGGGGCAGGGTGAAAAACTGTTTTTT; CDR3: CSVDEFGGQGEKLFF
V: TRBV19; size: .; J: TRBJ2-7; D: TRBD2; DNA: TGTGCCAGTAGTAGTGAGAGGCTAGCGGGGGTGTACGAGCAGTACTTC; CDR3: CASSSERLAGVYEQYF
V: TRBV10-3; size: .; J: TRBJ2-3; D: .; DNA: TGTGCCATCAGGGGGGCAGCAGATACGCAGTATTTT; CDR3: CAIRGAADTQYF
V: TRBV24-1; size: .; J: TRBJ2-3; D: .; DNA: TGTGCCACCAGTGATCGAGCGCGTTATGACTCAGATACGCAGTATTTT; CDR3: CATSDRARYDSDTQYF
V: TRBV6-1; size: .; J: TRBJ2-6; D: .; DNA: TGTGCCAGCAGTGAAGACCCTGATACGACGGAGGGTTTTTACTCTGGGGCCAACGTCCTGACTTTC; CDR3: CASSEDPDTTEGFYSGANVLTF
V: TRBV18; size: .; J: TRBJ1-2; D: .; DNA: TGTGCCAGCTCACCACCGCAGGGTTTCAACTATGGCTACACCTTC; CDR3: CASSPPQGFNYGYTF
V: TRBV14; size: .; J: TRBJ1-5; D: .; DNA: TGTGCCAGCAGCCAAGCACTGGGTCAGCCCCAGCATTTT; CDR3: CASSQALGQPQHF
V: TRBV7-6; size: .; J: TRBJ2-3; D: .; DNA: TGTGCCAGCAGCTTAGACCTTTCTCCCGGATGGGGCACAGATACGCAGTATTTT; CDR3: CASSLDLSPGWGTDTQYF
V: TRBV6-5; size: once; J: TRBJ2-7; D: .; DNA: TGTGCCAGCCGGACCGGGACAACGACCTACGAGCAGTACTTC; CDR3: CASRTGTTTYEQYF
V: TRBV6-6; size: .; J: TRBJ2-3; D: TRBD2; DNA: TGTGCCAGCAGTTACCCGGCTAGCGGGATCGGTACGCAGTATTTT; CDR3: CASSYPASGIGTQYF
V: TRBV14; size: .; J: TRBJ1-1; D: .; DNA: TGTGCCAGCAGCCAAGAAGCGAGGGCCACTGAAGCTTTCTTT; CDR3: CASSQEARATEAFF
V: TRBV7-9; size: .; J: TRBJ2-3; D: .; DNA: TGTGCCAGCAGCTTAGCAACGTTAGATACGCAGTATTTT; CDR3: CASSLATLDTQYF
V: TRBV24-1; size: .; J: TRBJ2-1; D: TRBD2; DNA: TGTGCCACCAGTGAGGTTAGCGGGGCTAACAATGAGCAGTTCTTC; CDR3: CATSEVSGANNEQFF
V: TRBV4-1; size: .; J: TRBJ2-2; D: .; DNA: TGCGCCAGCAGCGCCCCTGAGAGGACCGGGGAGCTGTTTTTT; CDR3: CASSAPERTGELFF
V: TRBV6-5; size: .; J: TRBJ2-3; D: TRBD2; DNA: TGTGCCAGCAGCCCCTACGGGGGGGATACAGATACGCAGTATTTT; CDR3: CASSPYGGDTDTQYF
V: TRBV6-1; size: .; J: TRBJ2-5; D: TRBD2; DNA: TGTGCCAGCAGTGAAGGGAGAAAGCGGGGGCCCGGGGGTCAAGAGACCCAGTACTTC; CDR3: CASSEGRKRGPGGQETQYF
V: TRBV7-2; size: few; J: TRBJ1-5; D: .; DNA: TGTGCCAGCAGCTTATTCTCACGCGAGCCCCAGCATTTT; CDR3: CASSLFSREPQHF